The 27 T cell receptor beta chains given below trace back to one sample, sequenced in a study of blood T cell repertoires in COVID-19. Assay used: immunoSEQ multiplex PCR; TCRdb lists only in-frame clones, some missing. The sample records around 100,000 clones, 80% to 90% being singletons. The sequenced sample was PBMCs or T cells enriched from blood (not recorded which). These receptors came from a woman aged 50 to 65 who had recovered from COVID-19.

The J gene is TRBJ2-3, the V gene TRBV20-1; no firm D call. The germline V gene encodes CDR1 DFQATT and CDR2 SNEGSKA (reference sequence). The length of the CDR3 is 11 residues. V was shortened by 5 bases and J by 4 bases, with 7 bases between the two germline ends. The CDR3 nucleotides are TGCAGTGCTCTAGGTTCAGATACGCAGTATTTT. Amino acids: CSALGSDTQYF.

This clone was seen only a few times. This chain links TRBV3-1 (or the pseudogene TRBV3-2) with TRBJ2-5; no firm D call. The V gene's germline CDR1 is LGHDT and CDR2 YNNKEL (reference sequence). V lost 2 bases to trimming and J lost 3 bases, with 10 bases between them. There are 14 residues in the CDR3. CDR3 residues: CASSQSFREETQYF. In DNA, the CDR3 is TGTGCCAGCAGCCAATCGTTTCGAGAAGAGACCCAGTACTTC.

This clone was recorded a few times. The V call is TRBV10-3, the J call TRBJ1-2; D gene uncertain. CDR1 is ENHRY and CDR2 is SYGVKD in the germline V gene. This CDR3 is built from 15 residues. Deletions cut 0 bases from V and 0 bases from J, with 8 bases between. In DNA form, the CDR3 reads TGTGCCATCAGTGAGTCGTACGGAGCTAACTATGGCTACACCTTC. Translation: CAISESYGANYGYTF.

The chain couples TRBV7-9 to TRBJ1-2; possible D gene TRBD1, 6 bases. The CDR3 runs 14 residues. V was trimmed by 0 bases and J by 4 bases, leaving 9 bases between them. CDR1 is SEHNR and CDR2 is FQNEAQ in the germline V gene (reference sequence). CDR3 in amino acids: CASSLAQGRYGYTF. As DNA, the CDR3 is TGTGCCAGCAGCTTAGCACAGGGACGCTATGGCTACACCTTC. The full variable domain, its missing parts supplied by reference TRBV7-9 and TRBJ1-2, is DTGVSQNPRHKITKRGQNVTFRCDPISEHNRLYWYRQTLGQGPEFLTYFQNEAQLEKSRLLSDRFSAERPKGSFSTLEIQRTEQGDSAMYLCASSLAQGRYGYTFGSGTRLTVV.

V gene TRBV6-6 combines with J gene TRBJ1-3; possible D gene TRBD1, 6 bases. V lost 5 bases and J 0 bases, leaving 14 bases between the germline ends. The CDR3 runs to 16 residues. Germline lookup yields CDR1 MNHNY and CDR2 SVGAGI (reference sequence). CDR3 DNA: TGTGCCAGCAGTCAGAGCGGGACAAGCTCTGGAAACACCATATATTTT. The encoded protein is CASSQSGTSSGNTIYF.

The chain recombines TRBV5-1 with TRBJ2-5; 9 bases are shared with TRBD1. V shed 4 bases and J 4 bases; nucleotides not matched to a gene: 8. Germline V lookup: CDR1 SGHRS, CDR2 YFSETQ. The CDR3 covers 15 residues. CDR3 amino acids: CASSPRDREIETQYF. CDR3 DNA sequence: TGCGCCAGCAGCCCCCGGGACAGGGAGATAGAGACCCAGTACTTC.

The chain recombines TRBV14 with TRBJ2-1, with TRBD1 identical over 7 bases. J gave up 4 bases and V 0 bases, and 0 bases lay outside the gene matches. From germline, CDR1 is SGHDN and CDR2 FVKESK. This CDR3 has 14 residues. Here the CDR3 reads CASSQDRGYNEQFF. The CDR3 nucleotides read TGTGCCAGCAGCCAAGACAGGGGGTACAATGAGCAGTTCTTC.

The J gene is TRBJ1-3, the V gene TRBV28; D unresolved. The germline gives CDR1 MDHEN, CDR2 SYDVKM. The CDR3 sequence is 15 residues long. V was trimmed by 3 bases and J by 0 bases, leaving 9 bases between them. The CDR3 sequence is CASSFWASSGNTIYF. The CDR3 DNA reads TGTGCCAGCAGTTTCTGGGCAAGCTCTGGAAACACCATATATTTT.

This clone was observed a single time. This chain joins TRBV7-9 and TRBJ2-3; D may be TRBD2 (6 bases). Looked up from germline, CDR1 is SEHNR and CDR2 is FQNEAQ (reference sequence). V was trimmed by 1 base and J by 2 bases, leaving 13 bases between them. The CDR3 runs 16 residues. The CDR3 region has the DNA TGTGCCAGCAGCTTAGACGGACTACCCAACACAGATACGCAGTATTTT. This translates into CASSLDGLPNTDTQYF.

This chain uses TRBV11-2 with TRBJ1-5; TRBD1 matches 9 bases. Unmatched junction bases numbered 3, after V lost 7 bases and J lost 2 bases. Germline CDR1 and CDR2: SGHAT and FQNNGV. The CDR3 has 14 amino acids. CDR3 bases: TGTGCCAGCAAAAGGACAGGGGGCAATCAGCCCCAGCATTTT. Its protein is CASKRTGGNQPQHF. Filled out from reference TRBV11-2 and TRBJ1-5, the complete variable domain reads EAGVAQSPRYKIIEKRQSVAFWCNPISGHATLYWYQQILGQGPKLLIQFQNNGVVDDSQLPKDRFSAERLKGVDSTLKIQPAKLEDSAVYLCASKRTGGNQPQHFGDGTRLSIL.

The chain recombines TRBV5-1 with TRBJ2-7; D is perhaps TRBD2 (6 bases). CDR1 is SGHRS, CDR2 YFSETQ, per germline. The CDR3 is 13 residues long. The V gene lost 7 bases and the J gene lost 0 bases, with 11 bases spanning the gap. This CDR3 reads CASSASVSYEQYF. The CDR3 region has the DNA TGCGCCAGCTCGGCTAGCGTCTCCTACGAGCAGTACTTC.

The chain recombines TRBV11-2 with TRBJ2-1; the match to TRBD2 covers 7 bases. Germline V CDR1 and CDR2: SGHAT, FQNNGV. The junction had 14 bases not matched to a gene; V was cut back by 2 bases and J by 4 bases. The CDR3 covers 18 residues. This chain's CDR3 is CASSLLFQGGRGYNEQFF. Written as DNA, the CDR3 is TGTGCCAGCAGCTTATTATTCCAGGGAGGGAGGGGTTACAATGAGCAGTTCTTC.

This clone was picked up a small number of times. CDR3 DNA sequence: TGTGCCAGCAGTGAAGAAAGGGGGTTGTCACCCCTCCACTTT. Amino acid sequence: CASSEERGLSPLHF. This sequence joins TRBV2 and TRBJ1-6; D might be TRBD1 (6 bases). The V end lost 1 base, the J end lost 10 bases, and 11 bases lay between the germline ends. Per the germline V gene, CDR1 is SNHLY and CDR2 is FYNNEI. This CDR3 has 14 amino acids.

The rearrangement uses TRBV24-1 and TRBJ2-1, with 10 bases identical to TRBD2. The junction had 9 bases not matched to a gene; V was cut back by 1 base and J by 10 bases. The CDR3 totals 16 residues. CDR1 KGHDR and CDR2 SFDVKD come from the germline V gene. The CDR3 DNA reads TGTGCCACCAGTGATTTAACTAGCGGGACCCTGGGGGAGCAGTTCTTC. Its protein is CATSDLTSGTLGEQFF.

DNA for the CDR3: TGTGCCAGTAACTCTGGGGCGAATGAAAAACTGTTTTTT. Translation gives CASNSGANEKLFF. This rearrangement joins TRBV19 to TRBJ1-4, with D possibly TRBD1 on 5 matching bases. There are 13 residues in the CDR3. The germline CDR1 and CDR2 sequences are LNHDA and SQIVND (reference sequence). With 7 bases removed from V and 5 bases from J, the gap between germline ends came to 11 bases.

This clone was seen only a few times. The J gene is TRBJ1-2, the V gene TRBV7-9; D is uncertain. The CDR3 loop spans 16 amino acids. Between the trimmed V and J ends, which lost 0 bases and 1 base, there was a span of 12 bases. Germline V lookup: CDR1 SEHNR, CDR2 FQNEAQ (reference sequence). Here the CDR3 reads CASSLALEQLNYGYTF. DNA of the CDR3: TGTGCCAGCAGCTTAGCGTTAGAACAGCTTAACTATGGCTACACCTTC.

The chain carries TRBV5-6 and TRBJ1-3; TRBD1 matches 7 bases. Germline V CDR1 and CDR2: SGHDT, YYEEEE. The CDR3 spans 17 residues. The V gene end was trimmed by 2 bases and the J gene end by 4 bases; junction bases not matched to a gene: 12. For the CDR3, the DNA is TGTGCCAGCAGCTTACTTGACAGGGACCATTTAGGAAACACCATATATTTT. It encodes CASSLLDRDHLGNTIYF.

V usage is TRBV12-3 or TRBV12-4 and J usage is TRBJ2-1, with 8 bases aligning to TRBD2. V shed 3 bases, J shed 7 bases, and the junction held 2 bases outside the gene matches. The CDR3 sequence is 13 residues long. CDR3 region: CASSFGTRNEQFF. For the CDR3, the DNA is TGTGCCAGCAGTTTCGGGACTAGAAATGAGCAGTTCTTC.

The chain links TRBV27 to TRBJ2-7, with TRBD2 as a possible D gene (6 bases). V gave up 6 bases and J gave up 5 bases, with 23 bases separating them. Germline CDR1 MNHEY, CDR2 SMNVEV (reference sequence). This CDR3 contains 16 residues. This CDR3 is CASSQGRTIIENEQYF. DNA of the CDR3: TGTGCCAGCAGCCAGGGACGGACTATTATTGAGAACGAGCAGTACTTC.

The CDR3 region has the DNA TGCGCCAGCAGCTTGGGCAGGGTTGAGAACACTGAAGCTTTCTTT. It encodes CASSLGRVENTEAFF. The genes are TRBV5-1 and TRBJ1-1, with D perhaps TRBD1 (5 bases). Germline CDR1 and CDR2: SGHRS and YFSETQ. V lost 0 bases and J 1 base, leaving 10 bases between the germline ends. The CDR3 is 15 residues long.

A single count supports this clone. This chain links TRBV2 with TRBJ1-4; D gene unclear. The ends were cut back, 3 bases at V and 5 bases at J, with 16 bases in the middle. Germline loops: CDR1 SNHLY, CDR2 FYNNEI. The CDR3 extends over 16 amino acids. The CDR3 region has the DNA TGTGCCAGCAGTGATTTTATCTTGAGTCCCAATGAAAAACTGTTTTTT. Its protein product is CASSDFILSPNEKLFF.

This chain connects TRBV5-1 to TRBJ2-3; D might be TRBD2 (5 bases). V was clipped by 2 bases and J by 9 bases, with 13 bases between them. There are 13 residues in the CDR3. Germline loops: CDR1 SGHRS, CDR2 YFSETQ. The CDR3 region is CASSLPSEGTQYF. Written as DNA, the CDR3 is TGCGCCAGCAGCTTACCGTCTGAGGGAACGCAGTATTTT. Supplemented by reference TRBV5-1 and TRBJ2-3, the full variable domain reads KAGVTQTPRYLIKTRGQQVTLSCSPISGHRSVSWYQQTPGQGLQFLFEYFSETQRNKGNFPGRFSGRQFSNSRSEMNVSTLELGDSALYLCASSLPSEGTQYFGPGTRLTVL.

J is TRBJ1-2 and V is TRBV28; D is undetermined. The CDR3 runs to 12 residues. V was shortened by 6 bases and J by 3 bases, with 8 bases between the two germline ends. From germline, CDR1 is MDHEN and CDR2 SYDVKM. The CDR3 region is CASRSRDYGYTF. DNA of the CDR3: TGTGCCAGCAGGAGTCGGGACTATGGCTACACCTTC.

This clone was observed a handful of times. V is TRBV28 and J is TRBJ1-5; 8 nucleotides match TRBD1. V trimming: 5 bases; J trimming: 4 bases; junction bases outside the gene matches: 7. This CDR3 spans 15 amino acids. CDR1 is MDHEN and CDR2 is SYDVKM in the germline V gene. CDR3 nucleotide sequence: TGTGCCAGCAGTGCGCCAGGGGGCCTAAATCAGCCCCAGCATTTT. It yields the protein CASSAPGGLNQPQHF. The full variable domain, with the rest looked up from reference TRBV28 and TRBJ1-5, is DVKVTQSSRYLVKRTGEKVFLECVQDMDHENMFWYRQDPGLGLRLIYFSYDVKMKEKGDIPEGYSVSREKKERFSLILESASTNQTSMYLCASSAPGGLNQPQHFGDGTRLSIL.

The chain links TRBV24-1 to TRBJ1-6; 8 bases are shared with TRBD1. The length of the CDR3 is 15 residues. The germline V gene encodes CDR1 KGHDR and CDR2 SFDVKD. The junction had 4 bases not matched to a gene; V was cut back by 3 bases and J by 7 bases. CDR3 nucleotides: TGTGCCACCAGTGATGCAGGGGGCGCAAATTCACCCCTCCACTTT. Its translation is CATSDAGGANSPLHF.

The genes are TRBV2 and TRBJ2-1, with D unresolved. This CDR3 contains 13 residues. CDR1 is SNHLY, CDR2 FYNNEI, per germline. Trimming pared 4 bases from V and 6 bases from J, leaving 10 bases between. The CDR3 region has the DNA TGTGCCAGCAGTGTTGAAGCGACCAATGAGCAGTTCTTC. This gives the protein CASSVEATNEQFF.

CDR3 sequence reads: CASGSGLHQPQHF. In nucleotides, the CDR3 is TGTGCCAGCGGGTCAGGGTTGCATCAGCCCCAGCATTTT. The chain joins TRBV3-1 (or the pseudogene TRBV3-2) to TRBJ1-5; D is perhaps TRBD1 (5 bases). CDR3 size: 13 residues. Trimming left V 8 bases short and J 5 bases short, with 13 bases between. CDR1 is LGHDT, CDR2 YNNKEL, per germline (reference sequence).